Described below is a single T cell receptor beta chain sequence and its context. This record comes from a study of blood T cell repertoires in COVID-19. Sequenced by immunoSEQ multiplex PCR; TCRdb stores in-frame clones only, minus some. The sample holds roughly 300,000 clones; approximately 86% are singletons and the top ten take roughly 4.2%. Sequenced: PBMCs or T cells enriched from blood (not recorded which). The sequence was obtained from a woman aged 35 to 49 with acute COVID-19.

The CDR3 spells CASSLYARSNYGYTF. CDR3 nucleotides: TGTGCCAGCAGCTTGTACGCCAGGTCTAACTATGGCTACACCTTC. The V and J genes are TRBV5-6 and TRBJ1-2; no firm D call. V was cut by 1 base and J by 0 bases, with 10 bases left in between. Germline CDR1 and CDR2: SGHDT and YYEEEE. The CDR3 spans 15 residues.